The sequence of this TCR beta chain was determined in a study of T cell responses to AZD1222 COVID-19 vaccine (dated by TCRdb to 2020 to 2022). The study in broad terms: AZD1222 recipients with second doses at about 4 weeks or about 12 weeks were pooled, because spike-specific TCR depth and breadth did not differ between schedules. A total of approximately 240 trial participants underwent TCR sequencing, of whom about 200 received two doses of AZD1222 and about 26 received two doses of the MenACWY control vaccine. Trial participants were enrolled by age into 18-55, 56-69 and 70-plus year subgroups, with roughly 160, 29 and 62 TCR-sequenced participants respectively. What the study reported, not specific to this receptor: The 56-69-year group was small, and its depth increase did not reach significance, likely because of low power. Most participants were white British and females outnumbered males, and the authors suggested that clonal diversity may have been underestimated. A significant rise in spike-specific TCR breadth and depth was observed after two AZD1222 doses relative to day 0 and relative to MenACWY recipients. Reportedly, close to half of the unique spike-specific TCRs recognized epitopes lying outside the regions that are mutated in the B.1.351 and B.1.1.7 variants. The vaccine-associated CD4 TCRs covered the entire spike protein, and the dominant responses fell in regions 160-218 and 743-854. Because no day 14 peak-response samples were available, the repertoires could be characterized only after the peak T cell response. Conclusions about previously exposed vaccinees are limited, since just 5 to 7 AZD1222 recipients were seropositive for SARS-CoV-2 at baseline.

Reading the label with the study, this specimen's time point is: baseline before first vaccination. Vaccinee samples came from UK trials COV001 and COV002, including a single-blind randomized controlled phase 2/3 trial of AZD1222 (ChAdOx1 nCoV-19) in healthy adults. For TCRbeta chain sequencing, PBMC samples from trial participants were taken at day 0 and at day 28 after the second dose. The CDR3 runs 15 amino acids, cysteine and phenylalanine included. Just CDR3 DNA is preserved here, 45 bases in frame from base 1. CDR1 SGHNT and CDR2 YYREEE are derived from the germline V gene (reference sequence). V ends up 4 bases short and J 2 bases short, with an unmatched junction base count of 4. As concerns this clone: What this receptor recognizes is not known. Base qualities are missing; no much larger clone stands one base away.

The CDR3 regions of human TCRbeta chains were subjected to immunosequencing. As for the original processing: TCRs in the repertoires were matched against a reference library of SARS-CoV-2-specific TCRs that had been generated with the MIRA antigen-specificity platform. Breadth meant the fraction of unique TCRs that were SARS-CoV-2-associated, whereas depth meant the fraction of total T cells that were SARS-CoV-2-associated. Each spike-specific TCR was assigned to its reactive spike region and to a CD4 or CD8 class using the MIRA data. Log10-transformed breadth and depth values were compared by one-way ANOVA with Sidak's multiple comparisons tests. Sourced from immuneACCESS, this table was stored by TCRdb with only in-frame sequences that have V and J called. A share of the clones is absent; for the studies checked, an unresolved V gene accounts for under half, and the remainder has no known explanation. V and J calls plus clone size are reproduced from that table; the DNA served to infer D and trimming. The sample table shows 130,000 or so clones, and 70% to 90% are seen once. 10% to 15% of the sample goes to the ten largest clones.

The TCR sequence derives from an adult in good health. The V and J genes are TRBV5-4 and TRBJ2-5; 11 junctional bases match TRBD1. This specimen consisted of peripheral blood, obtained on day 0 of AZD1222 vaccination. The sequenced DNA: TGTGCCAGCAGCCGGGACAGGGGGAGGCAAGAGACCCAGTACTTC. Its product reads: CASSRDRGRQETQYF.